A single sample is the source of the 7 T cell receptor beta chains below, sequenced in a study of T cell responses to AZD1222 COVID-19 vaccine (dated by TCRdb to the early 2020s). Read against the paper, the sample's time point label means: baseline before first vaccination. Library generation was performed with the immunoSEQ multiplex PCR assay. The source is immuneACCESS, and TCRdb retained only in-frame sequences with V and J called. Part of the clones is not carried over; for the studies checked, unresolved V genes explain less than half of this, and the remainder is unexplained. Present in this sample are about 110,000 clones, 82% of which were seen just once. The ten largest clones add up to less than 6% of the sample. The source was peripheral blood, collected on day 0 of AZD1222 vaccination. These receptors were obtained from an adult in good health.

The rearrangement links TRBV7-8 to TRBJ2-7, with D uncertain. The germline V gene has CDR1 SGHVS and CDR2 FQNEAQ. The V end lost 3 bases, the J end lost 0 bases, and 9 bases lay between the germline ends. The length of the CDR3 is 14 residues. The CDR3 is CASSLALSSYEQYF. The CDR3 coding sequence is TGTGCCAGCAGCTTGGCTCTTAGCTCCTACGAGCAGTACTTC.

This clone was counted only a few times. The V and J genes are TRBV3-1 (or the pseudogene TRBV3-2) and TRBJ2-1, with D perhaps being TRBD1 or TRBD2 (5 bases each). This CDR3 comprises 15 residues. From germline, CDR1 is LGHDT and CDR2 YNNKEL (reference sequence). V was shortened by 1 base and J by 4 bases, with 11 bases between the two germline ends. CDR3 loop: CASSQAGAAYNEQFF. The CDR3 nucleotides are TGTGCCAGCAGCCAAGCCGGGGCTGCTTACAATGAGCAGTTCTTC.

For the CDR3, the DNA is TGTGCCAGCAGCGCAAGTTCGGGTGGCTACACCTTC. Its translation: CASSASSGGYTF. This chain links TRBV3-1 (or the pseudogene TRBV3-2) with TRBJ1-2; D not certain. Between the trimmed V and J ends, which lost 5 bases and 7 bases, there was a span of 11 bases. Germline V gene data show CDR1 as LGHDT and CDR2 as YNNKEL (reference sequence). The CDR3 is 12 amino acids.

In its sample, this clone was seen a few times. The chain joins TRBV9 to TRBJ2-1; D not resolved. CDR3 length: 15 amino acids. V lost 0 bases, J lost 0 bases, and 7 bases lay in between. Germline V gene lookup returns CDR1 SGDLS and CDR2 YYNGEE. This CDR3 reads CASSVGITSYNEQFF. The CDR3 DNA follows: TGTGCCAGCAGCGTAGGCATAACCTCCTACAATGAGCAGTTCTTC.

Only one count was recorded for this clone. The chain combines TRBV6-2 or TRBV6-3 with TRBJ1-5; possible D gene TRBD1, 5 bases. This CDR3 spans 12 amino acids. V dropped 4 bases and J dropped 9 bases, with 10 bases sitting between them. In germline, CDR1 is MNHEY, CDR2 SVGEGT. DNA of the CDR3: TGTGCCAGCAGTTCGGACGGGGGGCCCCAGCATTTT. This sequence encodes CASSSDGGPQHF.

The chain links TRBV5-1 to TRBJ1-1, with D perhaps matching TRBD1 (6 bases). Trimming took off 3 bases at V and 4 bases at J, with 16 bases between the two ends. The CDR3 extends over 15 amino acids. From germline, CDR1 is SGHRS and CDR2 YFSETQ. This chain's CDR3 is CASSSLQGAGTEAFF. The CDR3 coding sequence is TGCGCCAGCAGCTCGCTACAGGGCGCGGGCACTGAAGCTTTCTTT.

This clone is a singleton in its sample. This chain connects TRBV4-2 to TRBJ1-2, with D tentatively TRBD1 (5 bases). Looked up from germline, CDR1 is LGHNA and CDR2 is YNFKEQ. Trimming took off 1 base at V and 4 bases at J, with 10 bases between the two ends. This CDR3 comprises 14 residues. The CDR3 nucleotides read TGTGCCAGCAGCCAAGCCGGGACGGCCTATGGCTACACCTTC. Protein sequence: CASSQAGTAYGYTF.